This TCR beta chain originates from a study of blood T cell repertoires in COVID-19 (dated by TCRdb to 2020 to 2021). Some background on the complete study: Samples covering the acute and convalescent phases of COVID-19 were provided by collaborators in the United States, Italy and Spain. The prospective study material was composed of cDNA or gDNA derived from T cells, B-cell-depleted T cells, or PBMCs. The dataset comprised deeply sampled blood TCRbeta repertoires from subjects exposed to, actively infected with, or recovered from COVID-19. A freely available public database, intended as a resource for researchers studying the immune response to SARS-CoV-2, is where the repertoires were released. The samples were drawn from the first 160 participants of the ongoing ImmuneRACE study and from about 1,200 subjects provided by 6 global collaborators. The sample metadata nearly always contained a de-identified subject ID, COVID-19 status, age in years and sex. HLA class I and class II types, where available, came from metadata supplied by the sample provider rather than from assay-based typing.

The immunoSEQ Assay, a bias-controlled multiplex PCR, was used to amplify TCRbeta CDR3 regions from genomic DNA. In the authors' own workflow: The number of nucleated cells in each sample was estimated by amplification of reference gene primers within the assay. Sequence reads were collapsed and filtered to measure the absolute abundance of every unique TCRbeta CDR3 rearrangement. For each sample, productive Simpson clonality was calculated as the square root of Simpson's diversity index over productive rearrangements. TCRdb holds this immuneACCESS table with in-frame rearrangements only. Some clones are missing; in checked studies, unresolved V genes explain under half, and the rest has no known cause. The DNA gave D and trimming, while V, J and clone size come from that table. The sample yields under 200,000 clones; roughly 88% were counted once. Roughly 13% of the sample lies in the top ten. This clone was counted a single time. Its antigen remains unidentified. Qualities for individual bases were not recorded, and no much larger clone is one base off.

Broad study findings and their caveats: The quantity of clinical and demographic metadata differed by source and by participant and was supplied without curation.

Enrolling through a virtual design, the prospective study's participants ranged in age from roughly 18 to 90 years and lived across approximately 25 United States geographic areas. In the prospective study, participants were assigned to cohorts based on the clinical history participants reported in a screening survey and a study questionnaire. For ImmuneRACE Cohort 3, a participant was defined as recovered based on two consecutive negative NP/OP PCR tests, clearance by a healthcare professional, or resolution of symptoms. In the prospective study, whole blood, serum and a nasopharyngeal or oropharyngeal swab were collected from each participant by mobile phlebotomists. Over an approximately 2-month period, participants in the prospective study had the option of providing additional blood draws and questionnaires. Prospective study blood samples were shipped either frozen or at room temperature before DNA extraction.

CDR1 SGHDT and CDR2 YYEEEE are derived from the germline V gene. V sheds 2 bases and J sheds 2 bases, leaving 15 bases between their ends. From cysteine to phenylalanine, the CDR3 is 16 amino acids long. Only the CDR3 region is kept as DNA, spanning 48 bases read in frame from base 1. The sequenced sample consisted of PBMCs or T cells enriched from blood (not recorded which). The chain employs TRBV5-6 and TRBJ2-3, and the D gene may be TRBD1, 6 bases matching. This sequence was found in a woman in her sixties or seventies who had recovered from COVID-19. The DNA is TGTGCCAGCAGCTTTTTAGTGGGGGCCCACACAGATACGCAGTATTTT. Its amino acids are CASSFLVGAHTDTQYF.